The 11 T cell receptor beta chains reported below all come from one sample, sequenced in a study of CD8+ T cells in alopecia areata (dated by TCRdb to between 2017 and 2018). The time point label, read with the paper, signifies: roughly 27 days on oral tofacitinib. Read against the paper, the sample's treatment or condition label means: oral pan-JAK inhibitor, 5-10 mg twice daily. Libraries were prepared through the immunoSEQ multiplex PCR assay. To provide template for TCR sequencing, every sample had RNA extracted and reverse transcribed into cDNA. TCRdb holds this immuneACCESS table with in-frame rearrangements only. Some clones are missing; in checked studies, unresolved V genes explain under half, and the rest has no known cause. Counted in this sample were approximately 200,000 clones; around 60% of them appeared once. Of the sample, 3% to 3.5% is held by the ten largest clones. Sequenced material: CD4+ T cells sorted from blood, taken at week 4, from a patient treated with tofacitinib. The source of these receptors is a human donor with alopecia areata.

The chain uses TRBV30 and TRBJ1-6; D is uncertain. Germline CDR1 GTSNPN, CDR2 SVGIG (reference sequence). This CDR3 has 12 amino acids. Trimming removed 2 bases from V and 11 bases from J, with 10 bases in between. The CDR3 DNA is TGTGCCTGGAGTAAGCGGGGAGCACCCCTCCACTTT. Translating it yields CAWSKRGAPLHF.

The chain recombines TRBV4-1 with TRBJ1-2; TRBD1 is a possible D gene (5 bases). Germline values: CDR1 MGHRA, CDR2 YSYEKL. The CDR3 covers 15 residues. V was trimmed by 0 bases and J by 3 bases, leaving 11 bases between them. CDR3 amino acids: CASSQDSGRDYGYTF. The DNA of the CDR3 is TGCGCCAGCAGCCAAGATTCAGGGAGGGACTATGGCTACACCTTC.

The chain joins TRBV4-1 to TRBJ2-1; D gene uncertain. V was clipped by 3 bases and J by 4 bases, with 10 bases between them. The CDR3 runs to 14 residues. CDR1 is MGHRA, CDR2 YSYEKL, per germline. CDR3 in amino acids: CASSHPGNYNEQFF. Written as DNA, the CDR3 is TGCGCCAGCAGCCACCCCGGCAATTACAATGAGCAGTTCTTC.

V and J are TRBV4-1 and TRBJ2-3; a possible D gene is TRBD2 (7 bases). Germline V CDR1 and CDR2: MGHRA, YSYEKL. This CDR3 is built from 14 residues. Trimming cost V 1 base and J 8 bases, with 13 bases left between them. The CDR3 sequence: CASSQGGGLGTQYF. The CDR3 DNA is TGCGCCAGCAGCCAAGGGGGGGGGCTTGGTACGCAGTATTTT.

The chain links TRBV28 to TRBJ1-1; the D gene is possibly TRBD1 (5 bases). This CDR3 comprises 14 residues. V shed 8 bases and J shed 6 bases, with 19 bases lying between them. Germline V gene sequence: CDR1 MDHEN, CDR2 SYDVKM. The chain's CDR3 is CASPGATGLAEAFF. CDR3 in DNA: TGTGCCAGCCCAGGAGCCACAGGTCTTGCTGAAGCTTTCTTT.

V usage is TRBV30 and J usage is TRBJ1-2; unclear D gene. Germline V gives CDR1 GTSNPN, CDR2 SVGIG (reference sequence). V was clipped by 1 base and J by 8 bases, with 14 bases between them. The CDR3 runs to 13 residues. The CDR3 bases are TGTGCCTGGAGTGCTAGAGGGCCTGGAGGCTACACCTTC. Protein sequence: CAWSARGPGGYTF.

The CDR3 sequence: CAWSTGPMNTEAFF. The CDR3 DNA reads TGTGCCTGGAGCACAGGGCCCATGAACACTGAAGCTTTCTTT. This chain connects TRBV30 to TRBJ1-1; perhaps TRBD1 as D (6 bases). CDR3 length: 14 amino acids. Germline CDR1 GTSNPN, CDR2 SVGIG (reference sequence). The V gene lost 3 bases and the J gene lost 0 bases, with 11 bases spanning the gap.

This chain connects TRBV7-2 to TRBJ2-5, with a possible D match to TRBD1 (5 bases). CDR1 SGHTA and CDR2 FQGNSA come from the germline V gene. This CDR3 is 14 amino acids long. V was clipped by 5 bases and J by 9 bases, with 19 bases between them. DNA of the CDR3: TGTGCCAGCAGCCTACAGGCGTCCCAAGGGCCCCAGTACTTC. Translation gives CASSLQASQGPQYF.

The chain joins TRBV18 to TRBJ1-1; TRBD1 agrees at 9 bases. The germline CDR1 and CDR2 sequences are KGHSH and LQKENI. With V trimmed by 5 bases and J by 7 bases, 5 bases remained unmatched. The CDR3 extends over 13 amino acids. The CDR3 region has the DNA TGTGCCAGCTCATCTCGACAGGGGGATGAAGCTTTCTTT. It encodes CASSSRQGDEAFF.

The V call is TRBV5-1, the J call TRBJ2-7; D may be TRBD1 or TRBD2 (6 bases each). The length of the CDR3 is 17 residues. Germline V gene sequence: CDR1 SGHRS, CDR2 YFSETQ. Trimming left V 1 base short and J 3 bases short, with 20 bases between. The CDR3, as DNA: TGCGCCAGCAGCTTGTACCGCCTTGGGGGGCCGGGCTACGAGCAGTACTTC. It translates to CASSLYRLGGPGYEQYF.

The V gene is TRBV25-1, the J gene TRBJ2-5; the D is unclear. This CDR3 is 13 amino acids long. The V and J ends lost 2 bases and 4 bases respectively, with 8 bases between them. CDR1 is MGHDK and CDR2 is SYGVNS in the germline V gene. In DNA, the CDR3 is TGTGCCAGCAGTGAAAATTATCTAGAGACCCAGTACTTC. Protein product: CASSENYLETQYF.